This T cell receptor beta chain was profiled in a study of cytomegalovirus exposure and HLA in healthy donors. Trimming cost V 5 bases and J 6 bases, with 15 bases left between them. Germline loops: CDR1 MDHEN, CDR2 SYDVKM. The CDR3 length is 14 residues. Primers: 60 Vbeta forward and 13 Jbeta reverse. Measured with immunoSEQ multiplex PCR; TCRdb has only the in-frame clones, and not every one. The data contain some 91,000 clones, roughly 86% of them seen just once; the ten biggest clones take up 8% to 10%. The source material was PBMCs. The receptor's source is a man under 40 in good health and CMV-seropositive. The rearrangement uses TRBV28 and TRBJ2-3; no definite D call. CDR3 region: CASSRLARTDTQYF. CDR3 in DNA: TGTGCCAGCAGTCGCCTGGCACGTACCGATACGCAGTATTTT.